The sample holds a few counts of the clone carrying this TCR beta chain. Ages ranged from 18 to 89 years, with residence in approximately 23 US areas. This specimen belongs to a study of blood T cell repertoires in COVID-19. Overall study: Symptom resolution, clearance, or two negative PCRs marked the recovered donors of Cohort 3. T cells, B-cell-depleted T cells, or PBMCs provided the cDNA or gDNA that served as material.

The germline V gene encodes CDR1 LGHDT and CDR2 YNNKEL (reference sequence). The CDR3 totals 14 residues. Between the trimmed V and J ends, which lost 5 bases and 0 bases, there was a span of 8 bases. This table comes from immunoSEQ multiplex PCR, and its TCRdb copy is limited to in-frame clones, with some not included. The table lists more than 300,000 clones, around 87% of them singletons, with 1.5% to 2.5% in the top ten. The chain has TRBV3-1 (or the pseudogene TRBV3-2) and TRBJ1-3, with D unresolved. What was sequenced was PBMCs or T cells enriched from blood (not recorded which). The sequence derives from a man in his forties in a cohort exposed to, infected with or recovered from COVID-19 (not recorded which). CDR3 coding DNA: TGTGCCAGCAGCAATTCCCTCTCTGGAAACACCATATATTTT. It translates to CASSNSLSGNTIYF.